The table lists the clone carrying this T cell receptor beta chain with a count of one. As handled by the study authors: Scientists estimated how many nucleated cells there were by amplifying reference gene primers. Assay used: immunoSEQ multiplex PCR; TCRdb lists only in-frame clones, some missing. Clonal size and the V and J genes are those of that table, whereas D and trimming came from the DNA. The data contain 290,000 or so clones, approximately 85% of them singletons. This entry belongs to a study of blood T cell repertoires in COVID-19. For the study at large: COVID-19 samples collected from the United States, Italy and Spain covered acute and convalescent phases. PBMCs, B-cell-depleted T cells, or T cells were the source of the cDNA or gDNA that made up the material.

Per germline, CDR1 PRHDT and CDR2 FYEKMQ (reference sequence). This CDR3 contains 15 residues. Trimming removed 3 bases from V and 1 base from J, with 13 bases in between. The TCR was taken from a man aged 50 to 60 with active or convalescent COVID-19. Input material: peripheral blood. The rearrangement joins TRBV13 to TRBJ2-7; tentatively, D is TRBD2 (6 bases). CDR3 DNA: TGTGCCAGCAGCTTTCGGTTTAGCGGTTCCTACGAGCAGTACTTC. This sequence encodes CASSFRFSGSYEQYF.